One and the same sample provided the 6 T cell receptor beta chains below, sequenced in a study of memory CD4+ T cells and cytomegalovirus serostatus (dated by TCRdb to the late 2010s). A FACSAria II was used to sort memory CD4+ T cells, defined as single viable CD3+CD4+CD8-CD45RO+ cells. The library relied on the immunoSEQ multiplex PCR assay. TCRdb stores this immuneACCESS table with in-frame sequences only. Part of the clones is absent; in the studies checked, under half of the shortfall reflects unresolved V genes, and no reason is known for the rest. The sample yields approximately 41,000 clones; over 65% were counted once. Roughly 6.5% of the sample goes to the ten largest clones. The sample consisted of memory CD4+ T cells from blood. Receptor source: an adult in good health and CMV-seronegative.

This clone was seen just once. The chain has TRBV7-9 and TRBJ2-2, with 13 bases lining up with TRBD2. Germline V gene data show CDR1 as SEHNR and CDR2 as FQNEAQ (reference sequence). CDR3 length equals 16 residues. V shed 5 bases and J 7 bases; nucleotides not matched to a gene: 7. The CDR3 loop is CASSRSGLAGNGELFF. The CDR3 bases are TGTGCCAGCAGCCGATCGGGACTAGCGGGGAACGGGGAGCTGTTTTTT.

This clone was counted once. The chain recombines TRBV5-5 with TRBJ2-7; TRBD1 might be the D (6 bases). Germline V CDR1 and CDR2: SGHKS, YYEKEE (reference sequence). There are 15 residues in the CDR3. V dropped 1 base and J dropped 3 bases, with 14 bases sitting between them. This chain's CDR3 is CASSLQPGHNYEQYF. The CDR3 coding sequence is TGTGCCAGCAGCTTGCAACCGGGACACAACTACGAGCAGTACTTC.

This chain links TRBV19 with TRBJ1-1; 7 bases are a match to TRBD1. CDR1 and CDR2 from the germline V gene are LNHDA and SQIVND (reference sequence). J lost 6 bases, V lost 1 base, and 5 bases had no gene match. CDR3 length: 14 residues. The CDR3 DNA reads TGTGCCAGTAGTATAGGCAACAGGGGCGCTGAAGCTTTCTTT. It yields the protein CASSIGNRGAEAFF. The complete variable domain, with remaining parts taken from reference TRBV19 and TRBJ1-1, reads DGGITQSPKYLFRKEGQNVTLSCEQNLNHDAMYWYRQDPGQGLRLIYYSQIVNDFQKGDIAEGYSVSREKKESFPLTVTSAQKNPTAFYLCASSIGNRGAEAFFGQGTRLTVV.

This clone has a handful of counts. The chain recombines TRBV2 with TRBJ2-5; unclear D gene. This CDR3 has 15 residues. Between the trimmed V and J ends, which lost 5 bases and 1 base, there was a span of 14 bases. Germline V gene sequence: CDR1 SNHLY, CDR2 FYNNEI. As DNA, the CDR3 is TGTGCCAGCAGTCGTTCCTACCTAACCCAAGAGACCCAGTACTTC. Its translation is CASSRSYLTQETQYF.

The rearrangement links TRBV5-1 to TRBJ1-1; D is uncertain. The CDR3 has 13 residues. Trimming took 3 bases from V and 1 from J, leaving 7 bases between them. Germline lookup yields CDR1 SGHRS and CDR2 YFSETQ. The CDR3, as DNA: TGCGCCAGCAGCTCCCAGGCGAACACTGAAGCTTTCTTT. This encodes CASSSQANTEAFF.

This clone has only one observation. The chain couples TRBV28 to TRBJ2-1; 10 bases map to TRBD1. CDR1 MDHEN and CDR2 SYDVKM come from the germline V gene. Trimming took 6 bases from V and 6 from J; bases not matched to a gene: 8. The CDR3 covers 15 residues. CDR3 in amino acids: CASRPGTGDFNEQFF. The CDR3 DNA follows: TGTGCCAGCAGACCCGGGACAGGGGACTTCAATGAGCAGTTCTTC.